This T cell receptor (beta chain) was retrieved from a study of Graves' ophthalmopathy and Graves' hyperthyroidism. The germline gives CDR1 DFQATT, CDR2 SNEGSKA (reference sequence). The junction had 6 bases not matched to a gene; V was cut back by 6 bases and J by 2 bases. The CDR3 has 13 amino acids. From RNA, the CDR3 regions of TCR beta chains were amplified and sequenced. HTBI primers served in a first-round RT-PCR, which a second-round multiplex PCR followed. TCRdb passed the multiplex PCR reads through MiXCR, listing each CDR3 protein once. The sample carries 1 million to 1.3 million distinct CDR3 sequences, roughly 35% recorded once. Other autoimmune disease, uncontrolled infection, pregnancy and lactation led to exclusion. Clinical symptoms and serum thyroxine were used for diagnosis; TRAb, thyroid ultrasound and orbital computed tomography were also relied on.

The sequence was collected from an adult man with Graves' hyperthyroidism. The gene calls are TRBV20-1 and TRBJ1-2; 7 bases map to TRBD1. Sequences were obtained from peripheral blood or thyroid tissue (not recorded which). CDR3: CSAKDRVNYGYTF. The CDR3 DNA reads TGCAGTGCAAAAGACAGGGTGAACTATGGCTACACCTTC.